Included here is one TCR beta chain sequence, with context. Its antigen is unidentified. The method was immunoSEQ multiplex PCR; TCRdb's version includes in-frame clones alone and lacks a portion of them. Counted here are fewer than 85,000 clones, under 90% occurring once; the ten biggest clones make up approximately 1.4%. Trimming cost V 3 bases and J 1 base, with 1 base left between them. Looked up from germline, CDR1 is MDHEN and CDR2 is SYDVKM. The CDR3 totals 12 residues. The record originates from a study of T cell responses to AZD1222 COVID-19 vaccine. Study outcomes and limitations: Possibly, clonal diversity was underestimated; donors were largely white British and included more females.

Analyses pooled second doses at about 4 or about 12 weeks. The chain carries TRBV28 and TRBJ1-3; D is ambiguous. The sequence derives from an adult who received the AZD1222 COVID-19 vaccine. Sample: peripheral blood, taken 28 days after the second AZD1222 dose. The CDR3 here is CASSFSGNTIYF. In nucleotides, the CDR3 is TGTGCCAGCAGTTTTTCTGGAAACACCATATATTTT.